This T cell receptor (beta chain) was recorded in a study of shared clonotypes between healthy human individuals. Study information: Donor composition was a couple of women and three men, aged 18 to 49. Findings of the study overall: Clonotype sharing among donors was expected to depend on sequencing depth.

This clone occurred once. Its antigen is as yet unknown. Naive CD8 cells lacked CD45RO, underwent positive selection for CCR7 and left out terminally differentiated effector memory CD45RA+ cells. Germline loops: CDR1 SNHLY, CDR2 FYNNEI. V shed 8 bases and J 11 bases; nucleotides not matched to a gene: 19. The CDR3 runs 16 residues. It was about 210 ng DNA, about 30,000 T cell genomes, that sorted-subset replicate PCRs used. Only in-frame clones appear in the TCRdb table, and some are missing; sequencing was by immunoSEQ multiplex PCR. Here the sample spans about 2.1 million clones, just over 90% being singletons.

This sequence originates from a man in his late teens or twenties in good health. Some clones in this sample may be carry-over from other donors' samples. Input material: naive CD8+ T cells from PBMCs. V usage is TRBV2 and J usage is TRBJ1-1; TRBD1 aligns across 11 bases. CDR3 DNA sequence: TGTGCCAGCCAACCCACCGGACAGGGGGCATTGTCGGGCGCTTTCTTT. This gives the protein CASQPTGQGALSGAFF.